The rows below give T cell receptor beta chains drawn from one sample of a study of blood T cell repertoires in COVID-19. The protocol was immunoSEQ multiplex PCR, while the TCRdb copy is restricted to in-frame clones and leaves out a portion. This table has roughly 290,000 clones, 85% to 90% appearing once. Sequencing input: PBMCs or T cells enriched from blood (not recorded which). The origin of the receptors is a woman younger than 35 with acute COVID-19. Both conserved end residues are part of each CDR3. A D gene is named only where the DNA matches it firmly. Part of the rows lack a size; the others show once, few, many or a class for expanded clones.

>TRBD2|TRBV4-1|.|TRBJ2-1
CASSQVAGGGYNEQFF
TGCGCCAGCAGCCAAGTAGCGGGAGGCGGGTACAATGAGCAGTTCTTC
>TRBD1|TRBV11-2|.|TRBJ2-2
CASSLIAGGAAGELFF
TGTGCCAGCAGCTTAATTGCAGGGGGCGCGGCCGGGGAGCTGTTTTTT
>TRBD1|TRBV28|.|TRBJ1-5
CASSLRGTGESNQPQHF
TGTGCCAGCAGTTTACGCGGGACAGGGGAGAGCAATCAGCCCCAGCATTTT
>TRBD2|TRBV15|.|TRBJ2-1
CATTSSGRSSYNEQFF
TGTGCCACCACCAGCAGCGGGAGGTCTTCCTACAATGAGCAGTTCTTC
>.|TRBV5-1|once|TRBJ2-7
CASSLETSGGPLLAEQYF
TGCGCCAGCAGCTTGGAAACCTCGGGCGGGCCCCTTTTGGCCGAGCAGTACTTC
>.|TRBV2|.|TRBJ2-1
CASSKDQVSDEQFF
TGTGCCAGCAGCAAGGACCAAGTTAGCGATGAGCAGTTCTTC
>TRBD2|TRBV9|.|TRBJ2-2
CASSQHLLATNTGELFF
TGTGCCAGCAGCCAACATCTACTAGCGACGAACACCGGGGAGCTGTTTTTT
>TRBD2|TRBV30|.|TRBJ2-1
CAWSVNSGAYNEQFF
TGTGCCTGGAGTGTTAATAGCGGGGCATACAATGAGCAGTTCTTC
>TRBD2|TRBV7-9|.|TRBJ2-5
CASSLLAGVETQYF
TGTGCCAGCAGCCTCCTAGCGGGAGTAGAGACCCAGTACTTC
>.|TRBV19|few|TRBJ2-6
CASSILGRGAGRDSGANVLTF
TGTGCCAGTAGTATTCTGGGAAGGGGGGCAGGGAGGGACTCTGGGGCCAACGTCCTGACTTTC
>.|TRBV29-1|many|TRBJ2-1
CSVEGQLNEQFF
TGCAGCGTTGAAGGACAGCTCAATGAGCAGTTCTTC
>TRBD1|TRBV4-1|.|TRBJ1-6
CASRQPGQGTNNSPLHF
TGCGCCAGCAGGCAACCGGGACAGGGGACCAATAATTCACCCCTCCACTTT
>.|TRBV7-9|.|TRBJ1-3
CASSLGASIGNTIYF
TGTGCCAGCAGCTTAGGGGCATCAATTGGAAACACCATATATTTT
>.|TRBV11-2|.|TRBJ1-3
CASSGTRGSGNTIYF
TGTGCCAGCAGCGGAACCAGGGGATCTGGAAACACCATATATTTT
>TRBD1|TRBV18|.|TRBJ2-7
CASSPPEDRNSYEQYF
TGTGCCAGCTCACCACCCGAGGACAGGAACTCCTACGAGCAGTACTTC
>TRBD1|TRBV6-5|.|TRBJ2-4
CASSLRTGSIQYF
TGTGCCAGCAGTTTAAGGACAGGTAGCATTCAGTACTTC
>.|TRBV5-1|.|TRBJ2-7
CASSLLRGAYEQYF
TGCGCCAGCAGCTTATTGCGGGGTGCCTACGAGCAGTACTTC
>TRBD1|TRBV27|.|TRBJ1-4
CASSLGQGPSNEKLFF
TGTGCCAGCAGTTTGGGACAGGGACCGTCTAATGAAAAACTGTTTTTT
>.|TRBV5-1|.|TRBJ2-6
CASSIQGAGANVLTF
TGCGCCAGCAGCATACAGGGTGCCGGGGCCAACGTCCTGACTTTC
>TRBD2|TRBV2|few|TRBJ2-1
CASTRAGVYNEQFF
TGTGCCAGCACAAGAGCGGGAGTCTACAATGAGCAGTTCTTC
>.|TRBV29-1|.|TRBJ1-2
CSVGGGLSSYGYTF
TGCAGCGTTGGGGGGGGGTTATCAAGCTATGGCTACACCTTC
>TRBD2|TRBV10-1|few|TRBJ2-7
CASSGLAGGSGEQYF
TGCGCCAGCAGTGGACTAGCGGGAGGGTCAGGCGAGCAGTACTTC
>.|TRBV4-3|.|TRBJ2-2
CASSQGAHTGELFF
TGCGCCAGCAGCCAAGGGGCGCACACCGGGGAGCTGTTTTTT